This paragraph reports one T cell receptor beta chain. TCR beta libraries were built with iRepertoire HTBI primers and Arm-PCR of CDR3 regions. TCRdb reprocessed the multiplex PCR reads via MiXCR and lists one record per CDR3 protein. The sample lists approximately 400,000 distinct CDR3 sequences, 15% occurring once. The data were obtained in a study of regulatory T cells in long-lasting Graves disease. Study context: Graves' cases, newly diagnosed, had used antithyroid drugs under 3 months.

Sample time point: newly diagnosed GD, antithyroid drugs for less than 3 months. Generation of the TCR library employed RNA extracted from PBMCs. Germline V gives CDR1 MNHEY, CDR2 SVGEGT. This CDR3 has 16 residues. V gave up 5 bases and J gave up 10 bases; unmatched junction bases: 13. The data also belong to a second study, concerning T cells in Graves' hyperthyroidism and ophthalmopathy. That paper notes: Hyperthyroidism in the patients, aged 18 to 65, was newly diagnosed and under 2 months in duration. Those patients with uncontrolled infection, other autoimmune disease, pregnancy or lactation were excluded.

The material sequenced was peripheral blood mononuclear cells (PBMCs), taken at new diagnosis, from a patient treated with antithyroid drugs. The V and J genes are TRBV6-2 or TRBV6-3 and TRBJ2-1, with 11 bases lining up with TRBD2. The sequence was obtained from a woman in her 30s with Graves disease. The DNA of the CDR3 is TGTGCCAGCAGTGGGGCTAGCGGGAGGTCCGTAGAGGAGCAGTTCTTC. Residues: CASSGASGRSVEEQFF.